This TCR beta chain is drawn from a study of blood T cell repertoires in COVID-19 (dated by TCRdb to about 2020). For the study in its entirety: Samples from collaborators originated in the United States, Italy and Spain and spanned both the acute and convalescent phases of COVID-19. The material from the prospective study consisted of cDNA or gDNA derived from T cells, B-cell-depleted T cells, or PBMCs. The dataset comprised deeply sampled blood TCRbeta repertoires from subjects exposed to, actively infected with, or recovered from COVID-19. A freely available public database, intended as a resource for researchers studying the immune response to SARS-CoV-2, is where the repertoires were released. The samples were drawn from the first 160 participants of the ongoing ImmuneRACE study and from 1,254 subjects provided by 6 global collaborators. Nearly every sample came with metadata listing a de-identified subject ID, COVID-19 status, age in years and sex. Where available, HLA class I and class II types were obtained from metadata supplied by the sample provider rather than from assay-based typing.

TCRbeta CDR3 regions were amplified from genomic DNA by means of the immunoSEQ Assay, a bias-controlled multiplex PCR. As for how the authors treated the data: Nucleated cell counts per sample were estimated from amplification of reference gene primers within the assay. To quantify the absolute abundance of each unique TCRbeta CDR3 rearrangement, sequence reads were collapsed and filtered. For each sample, productive Simpson clonality was calculated as the square root of Simpson's diversity index over productive rearrangements. The immuneACCESS repertoire file appears here via TCRdb, limited to in-frame rearrangements. These files lack a portion of the clones; in checked studies, under half of the deficit traces to unresolved V genes, and the cause of the others is not known. D and trimming come from the DNA, and the V and J calls and clone size come from that table. The sample profile shows about 170,000 clones; 80% to 85% of them were found once. The ten most abundant clones make up approximately 2.4% of the sample.

Each collaborating institution followed its own protocols to collect whole blood in K2EDTA tubes. For TCRbeta analysis, collaborator samples were shipped as frozen whole blood, as isolated PBMCs, or as DNA extracted from either sample type. Unmatched junction bases come to 6, with V trimmed by 3 bases and J by 3 bases. From a lookup of the germline V gene, CDR1 and CDR2 are SGDLS and YYNGEE. There are 16 amino acids in the CDR3, from cysteine to phenylalanine inclusive. Left in the record is the CDR3 DNA by itself, 48 bases read in frame from the first base. What the study reported, not specific to this receptor: Clinical and demographic metadata were provided uncurated, with the amount varying by source and participant.

Remarks on this clone: What antigen it recognizes has not been identified. Per-nucleotide qualities are absent, and no much larger clonotype sits a single base away.

The sequence was obtained from a human donor with acute or convalescent COVID-19. The donor label of this sample is uncertain. The rearranged chain carries TRBV9 and TRBJ1-3, with 10 junctional bases fitting TRBD1. Specimen: peripheral blood. The CDR3 in this case is CASSASTGGGGNTIYF. At the DNA level, the sequence is TGTGCCAGCAGCGCCTCGACAGGGGGCGGTGGAAACACCATATATTTT.